This is a list of T cell receptor beta chains from one sample in a study of cytomegalovirus exposure and HLA in healthy donors. Assay used: immunoSEQ multiplex PCR; TCRdb lists only in-frame clones, some missing. The sample records some 150,000 clones, about 72% being singletons. The sample comprised PBMCs. The receptors come from a man aged 55-75 years in good health and CMV-seronegative. Each CDR3 is given with its conserved first and last residue. A D gene is named only where the DNA matches it firmly. Not every row has a clone size; where given, it reads once, few, many or a size class.

abundance	j_gene	d_gene	v_gene	CDR3aa	CDR3nt
NA	TRBJ2-2	TRBD1	TRBV23-1	CASSQKGASLGELFF	TGCGCCAGCAGTCAAAAGGGGGCGTCCCTCGGGGAGCTGTTTTTT
NA	TRBJ2-1	NA	TRBV4-3	CASSPSLQGYYNEQFF	TGCGCCAGCAGCCCAAGTTTACAGGGTTACTACAATGAGCAGTTCTTC
NA	TRBJ2-3	TRBD1	TRBV5-8	CASTEDRATDTQYF	TGTGCCAGCACAGAAGACAGGGCTACAGATACGCAGTATTTT
NA	TRBJ1-5	TRBD1	TRBV6-5	CASSWTGANQPQHF	TGTGCCAGCAGTTGGACAGGTGCAAATCAGCCCCAGCATTTT
NA	TRBJ1-2	TRBD1	TRBV10-2	CASSEFLQGAYGYTF	TGCGCCAGCAGTGAGTTCTTACAGGGGGCCTATGGCTACACCTTC
NA	TRBJ2-3	TRBD2	TRBV7-3	CASSLIGGRDTDTQYF	TGTGCCAGCAGCTTAATAGGCGGGAGAGACACAGATACGCAGTATTTT
NA	TRBJ2-5	TRBD1	TRBV30	CAYAGTGVGETQYF	TGTGCCTACGCCGGGACAGGGGTTGGGGAGACCCAGTACTTC
NA	TRBJ2-4	NA	TRBV5-1	CASRLDGGKNIQYF	TGCGCCAGCCGGCTTGATGGGGGGAAAAACATTCAGTACTTC
few	TRBJ2-5	NA	TRBV9	CASSVGAGAWVETQYF	TGTGCCAGCAGCGTAGGAGCAGGGGCTTGGGTAGAGACCCAGTACTTC
NA	TRBJ2-2	TRBD1	TRBV19	CASSTGQGTGELFF	TGTGCCAGTAGTACAGGACAGGGCACCGGGGAGCTGTTTTTT
NA	TRBJ1-1	NA	TRBV9	CASSAQTNTEAFF	TGTGCCAGCAGTGCACAAACGAACACTGAAGCTTTCTTT
few	TRBJ1-2	TRBD1	TRBV5-5	CASSSQPTGESGGYTF	TGTGCCAGCAGCTCACAGCCGACAGGGGAATCGGGTGGCTACACCTTC
NA	TRBJ1-2	TRBD1	TRBV11-2	CASSYRTGPPNYGYTF	TGTGCCAGCAGCTACCGGACAGGGCCCCCTAACTATGGCTACACCTTC
NA	TRBJ2-7	TRBD1	TRBV19	CASSMRTGDRYEQYF	TGTGCCAGTAGTATGAGGACAGGGGACCGCTACGAGCAGTACTTC
NA	TRBJ2-6	NA	TRBV4-1	CASSRRPGEFAGANVLTF	TGCGCCAGCAGCCGCCGACCAGGGGAATTTGCTGGGGCCAACGTCCTGACTTTC
NA	TRBJ2-3	TRBD2	TRBV6-1	CASSGLAGNRRTDTQYF	TGTGCCAGCAGTGGACTAGCGGGTAACAGGCGGACAGATACGCAGTATTTT
NA	TRBJ2-2	TRBD2	TRBV2	CASSVTSGRMNTGELFF	TGTGCCAGCAGTGTCACTAGCGGGAGGATGAACACCGGGGAGCTGTTTTTT
NA	TRBJ2-3	NA	TRBV12-5	CASGSFSSDTQYF	TGTGCTAGTGGTTCGTTCAGTTCAGATACGCAGTATTTT
NA	TRBJ2-5	NA	TRBV7-9	CASSFKIGTLETQYF	TGTGCCAGCAGCTTTAAGATCGGGACACTAGAGACCCAGTACTTC
NA	TRBJ1-1	NA	TRBV5-1	CASSFVYSDTEAFF	TGCGCCAGCAGCTTCGTTTATTCTGACACTGAAGCTTTCTTT
NA	TRBJ2-5	NA	TRBV7-2	CASSSQPPGSQETQYF	TGTGCCAGCAGCTCCCAACCTCCGGGATCCCAAGAGACCCAGTACTTC
NA	TRBJ2-7	TRBD1	TRBV5-6	CASSLYRGRYEQYF	TGTGCCAGCAGCTTATACAGGGGGCGGTACGAGCAGTACTTC
NA	TRBJ2-4	TRBD1	TRBV10-1	CASSESGTGFLAKNIQYF	TGCGCCAGCAGTGAGTCGGGGACAGGGTTTCTAGCCAAAAACATTCAGTACTTC
NA	TRBJ1-2	NA	TRBV7-9	CASSFQDGGYTF	TGTGCCAGCAGCTTCCAGGATGGTGGCTACACCTTC
NA	TRBJ2-1	NA	TRBV29-1	CSAAIGLHHNEQFF	TGCAGCGCCGCGATCGGACTACATCACAATGAGCAGTTCTTC
NA	TRBJ2-1	TRBD2	TRBV4-3	CASSQDFTSGRDHGEQFF	TGCGCCAGCAGCCAAGATTTCACTAGCGGGAGGGACCATGGTGAGCAGTTCTTC
NA	TRBJ1-5	NA	TRBV29-1	CSATGGFNQPQHF	TGCAGCGCCACCGGGGGATTCAATCAGCCCCAGCATTTT
few	TRBJ2-1	TRBD2	TRBV30	CAWNAGTSLGEQFF	TGTGCCTGGAACGCCGGGACTAGCTTAGGTGAGCAGTTCTTC
NA	TRBJ2-5	TRBD2	TRBV27	CASSLVLAGEETQYF	TGTGCCAGCAGTTTAGTGTTAGCGGGGGAAGAGACCCAGTACTTC
NA	TRBJ2-1	TRBD1	TRBV28	CASSPMTGVSSYNEQFF	TGTGCCAGCAGTCCAATGACAGGGGTAAGCTCCTACAATGAGCAGTTCTTC
NA	TRBJ2-1	TRBD2	TRBV2	CASSESPGGSGEQFF	TGTGCCAGCAGTGAATCCCCGGGGGGTTCGGGTGAGCAGTTCTTC
NA	TRBJ2-7	NA	TRBV5-1	CASSPTTGFEQYF	TGCGCCAGCAGCCCCACAACAGGGTTCGAGCAGTACTTC
NA	TRBJ1-1	NA	TRBV19	CASSFPTGNTEAFF	TGTGCCAGTAGTTTCCCGACAGGGAACACTGAAGCTTTCTTT
NA	TRBJ1-5	NA	TRBV15	CATSRVWGGQPQHF	TGTGCCACCAGCAGAGTATGGGGAGGACAGCCCCAGCATTTT
NA	TRBJ2-7	TRBD1	TRBV28	CASESQGRGQAYEQYF	TGTGCCAGCGAGTCCCAAGGGCGGGGACAGGCCTACGAGCAGTACTTC
few	TRBJ2-7	TRBD2	TRBV11-2	CASSPRGGAGGHEQYF	TGTGCCAGCAGCCCGAGGGGGGGAGCGGGAGGCCACGAGCAGTACTTC
NA	TRBJ1-5	NA	TRBV5-5	CASSLLGNQPQHF	TGTGCCAGCAGCTTACTGGGCAATCAGCCCCAGCATTTT
NA	TRBJ1-2	TRBD1	TRBV4-2	CASSPGQAENYGYTF	TGTGCCAGCAGCCCTGGACAGGCAGAGAACTATGGCTACACCTTC
few	TRBJ1-1	NA	TRBV10-3	CAARKAVNTEAFF	TGTGCCGCAAGAAAGGCGGTGAACACTGAAGCTTTCTTT
few	TRBJ2-7	NA	TRBV6-5	CASSYSISSSYEQYF	TGTGCCAGCAGTTACTCGATTTCTAGCTCCTACGAGCAGTACTTC
NA	TRBJ2-7	TRBD1	TRBV9	CASSLQGQGLSYEQYF	TGTGCCAGCAGCCTCCAGGGACAGGGCTTATCCTACGAGCAGTACTTC
few	TRBJ2-2	NA	TRBV6-5	CASTRGVNTGELFF	TGTGCCAGCACTAGGGGTGTGAACACCGGGGAGCTGTTTTTT
NA	TRBJ2-3	NA	TRBV7-2	CASSFVGSGTDTQYF	TGTGCCAGCAGCTTCGTAGGGAGCGGCACAGATACGCAGTATTTT
NA	TRBJ2-7	NA	TRBV19	CASSLSLGLTAYEQYF	TGTGCCAGTAGTTTGTCTTTGGGGCTGACCGCCTACGAGCAGTACTTC
once	TRBJ2-1	NA	TRBV15	CATSRVGTFYNEQFF	TGTGCCACCAGCAGAGTGGGGACATTCTACAATGAGCAGTTCTTC
once	TRBJ2-5	NA	TRBV11-2	CASSSRLETQYF	TGTGCCAGCAGCTCCCGTCTGGAGACCCAGTACTTC
NA	TRBJ1-2	TRBD1	TRBV6-1	CASSELGTGYNYGYTF	TGTGCCAGCAGTGAATTGGGGACAGGGTATAATTATGGCTACACCTTC
NA	TRBJ2-7	NA	TRBV7-3	CASSFKSGPYEQYF	TGTGCCAGCAGCTTTAAGAGCGGTCCATACGAGCAGTACTTC
NA	TRBJ1-2	NA	TRBV6-5	CASSLGYRDTNYGYTF	TGTGCCAGCAGTTTAGGATATCGGGACACAAATTATGGCTACACCTTC
NA	TRBJ2-5	TRBD2	TRBV5-1	CASASGGVETQYF	TGCGCCAGCGCGAGCGGGGGGGTGGAGACCCAGTACTTC
NA	TRBJ1-5	TRBD1	TRBV6-1	CASSGKRDRGLGQPQHF	TGTGCCAGCAGTGGAAAGCGGGACAGGGGGCTGGGTCAGCCCCAGCATTTT
NA	TRBJ2-7	TRBD2	TRBV27	CASSSPSSGRAYEQYF	TGTGCCAGCAGTTCCCCCTCTAGCGGGAGGGCCTACGAGCAGTACTTC
few	TRBJ2-7	TRBD1	TRBV11-2	CASSSRTGDGKQYF	TGTGCCAGCAGCTCCCGGACAGGGGATGGTAAGCAGTACTTC